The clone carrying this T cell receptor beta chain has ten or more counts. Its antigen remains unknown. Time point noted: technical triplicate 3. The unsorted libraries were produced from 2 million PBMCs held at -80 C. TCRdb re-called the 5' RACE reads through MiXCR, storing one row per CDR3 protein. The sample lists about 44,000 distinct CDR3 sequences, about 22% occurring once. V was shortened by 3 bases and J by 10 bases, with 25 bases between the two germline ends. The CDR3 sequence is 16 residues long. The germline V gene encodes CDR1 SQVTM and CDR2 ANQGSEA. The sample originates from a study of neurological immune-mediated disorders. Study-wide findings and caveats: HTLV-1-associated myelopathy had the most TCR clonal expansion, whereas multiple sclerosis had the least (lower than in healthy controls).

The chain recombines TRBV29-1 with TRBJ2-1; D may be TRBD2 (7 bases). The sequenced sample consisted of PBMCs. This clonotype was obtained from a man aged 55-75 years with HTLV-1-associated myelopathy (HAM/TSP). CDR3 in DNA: TGCAGCGTTGACTGGGGGGCCGGGAGGTCCCTCAGGGAGCAGTTCTTC. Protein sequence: CSVDWGAGRSLREQFF.